The rows below give T cell receptor beta chains drawn from one sample of a study of breast tumors, draining lymph nodes, adjacent tissues. TCRdb itself ran the multiplex PCR reads through MiXCR, one entry per CDR3 protein. The sample lists 150,000 to 250,000 distinct CDR3 sequences; roughly 31% were seen once. The sequenced material came from axillary lymph node tissue. These receptors were collected from a female donor with breast cancer. Some clones in this sample may be carry-over from other donors' samples. CDR3s include the opening cysteine and the closing phenylalanine or tryptophan. D genes are given only for firm matches. A clone size is listed for some rows: how often the clone was seen (once, few, many), or a class if it is expanded.

size	V	D	J	CDR3	DNA
few	TRBV9	NA	TRBJ2-1	CASSGGHGYNEQSF	TGTGCCAGCAGCGGGGGACATGGCTACAATGAGCAGTCCTTC
many	TRBV4-1	NA	TRBJ2-5	CASSRSGDGVRETQYF	TGCGCCAGCAGCCGGTCGGGGGATGGGGTGCGGGAGACCCAGTACTTC
many	TRBV7-8	TRBD2	TRBJ2-1	CASSSPGTSGRPEQFF	TGTGCCAGCAGCTCCCCCGGGACTAGCGGGAGGCCTGAGCAGTTCTTC
many	TRBV20-1	NA	TRBJ1-5	CSARDMNAWQPQHF	TGCAGTGCTAGAGACATGAACGCTTGGCAGCCCCAGCATTTT
many	TRBV28	TRBD1	TRBJ1-2	CASSPYRGQQYGYTF	TGTGCCAGCAGTCCATACAGGGGGCAACAGTATGGCTACACCTTC
NA	TRBV7-9	TRBD2	TRBJ2-7	CASSFGLADSSYEQYF	TGTGCCAGCAGCTTCGGACTAGCGGATAGCTCCTACGAGCAGTACTTC
NA	TRBV5-6	NA	TRBJ1-1	CASSFGTANTEAFF	TGTGCCAGCAGCTTCGGGACGGCGAACACTGAAGCTTTCTTT
many	TRBV5-6	NA	TRBJ2-7	CASSPRRLSYEQYF	TGTGCCAGCAGCCCTCGACGGCTCTCCTACGAGCAGTACTTC
NA	TRBV5-1	TRBD1	TRBJ2-2	CASSRDRVHRGAVF	TGCGCCAGCAGCCGGGACAGGGTCCACCGGGGAGCCGTTTTT
many	TRBV20-1	NA	TRBJ1-2	CSARAVRAGYTF	TGCAGTGCTAGGGCCGTAAGAGCTGGCTACACCTTC
many	TRBV3-1	NA	TRBJ1-2	CASSQGRVDGYTF	TGTGCCAGCAGCCAAGGTAGGGTAGATGGCTACACCTTC
NA	TRBV20-1	NA	TRBJ2-3	CSARKAQGADTQYF	TGCAGTGCTAGGAAGGCCCAAGGGGCGGATACGCAGTATTTT
many	TRBV4-2	TRBD1	TRBJ2-6	CASSQSQGAGANVLTF	TGTGCCAGCAGCCAATCACAGGGGGCTGGGGCCAACGTCCTGACTTTC
few	TRBV5-8	NA	TRBJ1-5	CASTIWGESAQHF	TGTGCCAGCACCATATGGGGGGAATCAGCCCAGCATTTT